These T cell receptor beta chains were read from a single sample in a study of T cell repertoires in cytomegalovirus infection. The antigens these receptors bind are not known. TCRdb ran MiXCR on the reads and lists one entry per CDR3 protein. There are 800,000 to 950,000 distinct CDR3 sequences in the sample; less than 35% occur only once, and approximately 13% lies in the top ten. Sequenced material: cultured CD8+ T cells from PBMCs, taken from culture after CMV antigen stimulation. All receptors come from a human donor in good health (CMV status not recorded). Some clones in this sample may be carry-over from other donors' samples. CDR3s include the opening cysteine and the closing phenylalanine or tryptophan. D genes are given only for firm matches. The size of a clone is reported for some rows only, either as once, few or many, or as a class for expanded clones.

TRBJ1-1	.	TRBV9	15	.	TGTGCCAGCAGCGTAGAAGGAGATTTGAACACTGAAGCTTTCTTT	CASSVEGDLNTEAFF
TRBJ1-5	few	TRBV7-8	15	.	TGTGCCAGCAGCTTAGTACAGGGTAGGGATCAGCCCCAGCATTTT	CASSLVQGRDQPQHF
TRBJ2-2	few	TRBV4-1	16	.	TGCGCCAGCAGCCATCCGGGGGGCGGGGCCACCGGGGAGCTGTTTTTT	CASSHPGGGATGELFF
TRBJ1-4	few	TRBV10-3	14	TRBD1	TGTGCCACCGGACCGGGACAGAAAAATGAAAAACTGTTTTTT	CATGPGQKNEKLFF
TRBJ1-1	.	TRBV4-1	14	.	TGCGCCAGCAGCCAAGTTGAGGTGAACACTGAAGCTTTCTTT	CASSQVEVNTEAFF
TRBJ1-6	.	TRBV6-1	12	.	TGTGCCAGCAGTGAAAGCGGCTCACCCCTCCTCTTT	CASSESGSPLLF
TRBJ2-7	.	TRBV20-1	13	.	TGCAGTGCTCCGAGACCGGGCCCAGGGGAGCAGTACTTC	CSAPRPGPGEQYF
TRBJ2-1	.	TRBV4-3	16	TRBD2	TGCGCCAGCAGCCAAGATAAGACTAGCGGGGGGAACGAGCAGTTCTTC	CASSQDKTSGGNEQFF
TRBJ2-1	.	TRBV5-1	14	TRBD1	TGCGCCAGCAGCCGCCGGGACAGAAACAATGAGCAGTTCTTC	CASSRRDRNNEQFF
TRBJ2-2	few	TRBV9	15	.	TGTGCCAGCAGCGTAGCGCCTTCGAACACCGGGGAGCTGTTTTTT	CASSVAPSNTGELFF
TRBJ2-1	.	TRBV29-1	13	.	TGCAGCGTTGAAAAACCCTCCTACAATGAGCAGTTCTTC	CSVEKPSYNEQFF
TRBJ2-1	many	TRBV7-6	17	TRBD2	TGTGCCAGCAGCCCCGTTGTAGGACTAGCGGGGGTGAATGAGCAGTTCTTC	CASSPVVGLAGVNEQFF
TRBJ1-2	many	TRBV7-9	15	TRBD1	TGTGCCAGCAGCTTAACGGGACAGCTTAACTATGGCTACACCTTC	CASSLTGQLNYGYTF
TRBJ1-5	few	TRBV19	17	.	TGTGCCAGTAGTATAGAGTCTACGGCTTATAGCAATCAGCCCCAGCATTTT	CASSIESTAYSNQPQHF
TRBJ1-1	few	TRBV12-5	13	TRBD1	TGTGCTAGTGGTCCCGCAAGGGGGCGAGGGGCTTTCTTT	CASGPARGRGAFF
TRBJ2-3	many	TRBV7-2	18	TRBD2	TGTGCCAGCAGCTTTAGACTAGCGGGGGGGCTTGGCACAGATACGCAGTATTTT	CASSFRLAGGLGTDTQYF
TRBJ2-7	few	TRBV5-4	16	.	TGTGCCAGCAGCTTGTACCCACGACGGAAGAACTACGAGCAGTACTTC	CASSLYPRRKNYEQYF
TRBJ1-1	few	TRBV11-2	18	TRBD1	TGTGCCAGCAGCCTCCGGGACAGGGGACTGCCTAGGAACACTGAAGCTTTCTTT	CASSLRDRGLPRNTEAFF
TRBJ1-5	few	TRBV7-6	19	TRBD1	TGTGCCAGCAGCAAGTACGCGACCGGGACAGGGGTTAGCAATCAGCCCCAGCATTTT	CASSKYATGTGVSNQPQHF
TRBJ2-3	.	TRBV19	14	.	TGTGCCAGTAGTATAGGGGGCCCAACAGATACGCAGTATTTT	CASSIGGPTDTQYF
TRBJ2-7	few	TRBV7-2	15	TRBD1	TGTGCCAGCAGCTCCGGACAGGGGGGAGCCTACGAGCAGTACTTC	CASSSGQGGAYEQYF
TRBJ2-4	.	TRBV7-6	13	.	TGTGCCAGCAGCCCAGGGGGGTTCAACATTCAGTACTTC	CASSPGGFNIQYF
TRBJ2-2	few	TRBV7-9	15	TRBD1	TGTGCCAGCAGCCAGTGGACAGGGGCGACCGGGGAGCTGTTTTTT	CASSQWTGATGELFF
TRBJ1-2	many	TRBV7-2	12	.	TGTGCCAGCAGCCCTAACAGCTATGGCTACACCTTC	CASSPNSYGYTF
TRBJ2-1	few	TRBV24-1	15	TRBD1	TGTGCCACCAGTGACAGGGACAGCCTACACAATGAGCAGTTCTTC	CATSDRDSLHNEQFF
TRBJ2-1	.	TRBV19	13	.	TGTGCCAGTAGTATAACGACTGATGGTGAGCAGTTCTTC	CASSITTDGEQFF
TRBJ2-4	.	TRBV2	15	.	TGTGCCAGCAGTGAACCGGGACTAGCCAAAAACATTCAGTACTTC	CASSEPGLAKNIQYF
TRBJ1-1	.	TRBV7-2	13	.	TGTGCCAGCAACCCTCCCCCCGACACTGAAGCTTTCTTT	CASNPPPDTEAFF
TRBJ1-1	many	TRBV20-1	13	.	TGCAGTGCCATAAGGGACACGAACACTGAAGCTTTCTTT	CSAIRDTNTEAFF
TRBJ2-5	.	TRBV7-6	15	TRBD1	TGTGCCAGCAGCCCACCCCAGACAGGGCCAGAGACCCAGTACTTC	CASSPPQTGPETQYF
TRBJ2-7	few	TRBV10-2	14	.	TGCGCCAGCAGTGATCGGCAGGCAGCCTACGAGCAGTACTTC	CASSDRQAAYEQYF
TRBJ1-2	.	TRBV6-5	17	.	TGTGCCAGCAGTTACGAGGGGGGGCCCACAGGGCGATATGGCTACACCTTC	CASSYEGGPTGRYGYTF
TRBJ2-1	few	TRBV6-6	13	.	TGTGCCAGGATACCGGACCCCTCAAATGAGCAGTTCTTC	CARIPDPSNEQFF
TRBJ1-2	.	TRBV27	15	TRBD1	TGTGCCAGCAGTTCTCTCCAGGGGGAGAACTATGGCTACACCTTC	CASSSLQGENYGYTF
TRBJ2-3	few	TRBV6-1	14	TRBD1	TGTGCCAGCAGTGGGACAGGGGACACAGATACGCAGTATTTT	CASSGTGDTDTQYF
TRBJ1-1	many	TRBV4-3	16	.	TGCGCCAGCAGCCAAGATCCCGGCGGCCTGAACACTGAAGCTTTCTTT	CASSQDPGGLNTEAFF
TRBJ1-2	.	TRBV7-9	14	.	TGTGCCAGCAGCTCTCCCCCGGGATCCGATGGCTACACCTTC	CASSSPPGSDGYTF
TRBJ2-7	.	TRBV15	16	TRBD1	TGTGCCACCAGCAGAGACGCAGGGACAGGGGGTCGTAGGCAGTACTTC	CATSRDAGTGGRRQYF
TRBJ1-5	.	TRBV15	13	.	TGTGCCACCAAGGCAGGAAGCAATCAGCCCCAGCATTTT	CATKAGSNQPQHF
TRBJ1-5	many	TRBV12-3/TRBV12-4	16	.	TGTGCCAGCAGTTTTTTATTGCTGGACGGCAATCAGCCCCAGCATTTT	CASSFLLLDGNQPQHF